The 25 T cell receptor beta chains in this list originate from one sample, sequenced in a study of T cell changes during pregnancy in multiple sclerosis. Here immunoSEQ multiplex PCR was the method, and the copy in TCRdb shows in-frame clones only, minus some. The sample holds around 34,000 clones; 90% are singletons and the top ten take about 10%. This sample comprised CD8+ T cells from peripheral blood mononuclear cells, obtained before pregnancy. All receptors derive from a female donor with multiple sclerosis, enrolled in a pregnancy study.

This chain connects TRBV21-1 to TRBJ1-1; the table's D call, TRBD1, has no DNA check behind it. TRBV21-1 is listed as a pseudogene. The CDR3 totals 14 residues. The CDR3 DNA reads TGTGCCAGCAGACCCCGCAGGGGGCCAACTGAAGCTTTCTTT. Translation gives CASRPRRGPTEAFF.

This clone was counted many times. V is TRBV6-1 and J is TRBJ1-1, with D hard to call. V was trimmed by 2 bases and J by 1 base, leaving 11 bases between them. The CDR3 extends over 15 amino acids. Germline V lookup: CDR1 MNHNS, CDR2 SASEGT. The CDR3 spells CASSELGGPNTEAFF. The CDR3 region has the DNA TGTGCCAGCAGTGAACTCGGAGGGCCGAACACTGAAGCTTTCTTT.

CDR3 DNA: TGTGCCAGCAGCTTAACCCCGCCGGCTAGCGGACAAGAGACCCAGTACTTC. Protein product: CASSLTPPASGQETQYF. The chain is built from TRBV13 and TRBJ2-5, with 7 bases fitting TRBD2. CDR1 is PRHDT and CDR2 is FYEKMQ in the germline V gene (reference sequence). Trimming cost V 2 bases and J 2 bases; bases outside gene matches: 11. CDR3 size: 17 residues.

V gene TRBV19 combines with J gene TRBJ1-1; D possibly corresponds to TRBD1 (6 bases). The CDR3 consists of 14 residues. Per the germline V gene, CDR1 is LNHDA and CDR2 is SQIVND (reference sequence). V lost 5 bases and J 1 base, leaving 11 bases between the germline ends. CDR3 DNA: TGTGCCAGTAGTTTACAGGGCCCGAACACTGAAGCTTTCTTT. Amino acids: CASSLQGPNTEAFF. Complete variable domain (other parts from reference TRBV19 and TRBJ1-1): DGGITQSPKYLFRKEGQNVTLSCEQNLNHDAMYWYRQDPGQGLRLIYYSQIVNDFQKGDIAEGYSVSREKKESFPLTVTSAQKNPTAFYLCASSLQGPNTEAFFGQGTRLTVV.

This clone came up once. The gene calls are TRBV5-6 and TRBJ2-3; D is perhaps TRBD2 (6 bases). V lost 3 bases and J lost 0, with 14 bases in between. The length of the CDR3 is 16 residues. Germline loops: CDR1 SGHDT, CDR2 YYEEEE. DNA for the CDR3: TGTGCCAGCAGCTCTGGGACTCCTCCGAGCACAGATACGCAGTATTTT. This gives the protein CASSSGTPPSTDTQYF.

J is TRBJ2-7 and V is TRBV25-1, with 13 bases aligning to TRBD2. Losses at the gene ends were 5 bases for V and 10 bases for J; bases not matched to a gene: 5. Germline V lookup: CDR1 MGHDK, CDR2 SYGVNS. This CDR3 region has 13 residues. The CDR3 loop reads CASSQGLAGLQYF. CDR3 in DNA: TGTGCCAGCAGTCAGGGACTAGCGGGACTTCAGTACTTC.

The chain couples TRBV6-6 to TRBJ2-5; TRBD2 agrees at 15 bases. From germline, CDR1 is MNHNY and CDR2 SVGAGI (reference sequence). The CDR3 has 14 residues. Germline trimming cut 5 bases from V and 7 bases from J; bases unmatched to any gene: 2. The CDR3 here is CASSRTSGRGTQYF. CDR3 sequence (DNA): TGTGCCAGCAGTCGGACTAGCGGGAGGGGGACCCAGTACTTC.

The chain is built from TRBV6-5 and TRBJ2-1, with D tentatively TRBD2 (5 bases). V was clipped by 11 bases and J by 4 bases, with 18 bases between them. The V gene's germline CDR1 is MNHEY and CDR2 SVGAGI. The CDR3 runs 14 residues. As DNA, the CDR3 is TGTGCCTGCGGGTCAGGATCGGGGTACAATGAGCAGTTCTTC. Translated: CACGSGSGYNEQFF.

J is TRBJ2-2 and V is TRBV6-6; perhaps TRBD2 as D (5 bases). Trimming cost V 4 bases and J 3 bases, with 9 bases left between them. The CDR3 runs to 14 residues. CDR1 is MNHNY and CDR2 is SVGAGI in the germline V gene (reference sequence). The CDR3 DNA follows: TGTGCCAGCAGTTTCGGGGATTACACCGGGGAGCTGTTTTTT. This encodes CASSFGDYTGELFF.

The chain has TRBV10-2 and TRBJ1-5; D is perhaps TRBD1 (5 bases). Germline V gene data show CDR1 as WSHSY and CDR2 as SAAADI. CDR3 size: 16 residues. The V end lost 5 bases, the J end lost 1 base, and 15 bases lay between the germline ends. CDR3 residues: CASSRQPRASNQPQHF. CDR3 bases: TGCGCCAGCAGTAGACAGCCCCGGGCCAGCAATCAGCCCCAGCATTTT.

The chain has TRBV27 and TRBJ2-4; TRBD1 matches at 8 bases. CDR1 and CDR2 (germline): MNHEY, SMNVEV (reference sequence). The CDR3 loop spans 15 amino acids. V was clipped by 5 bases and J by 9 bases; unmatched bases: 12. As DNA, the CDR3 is TGTGCCAGCAGTACGTCAGGGGGCGGTTTCGGCATTCAGTACTTC. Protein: CASSTSGGGFGIQYF.

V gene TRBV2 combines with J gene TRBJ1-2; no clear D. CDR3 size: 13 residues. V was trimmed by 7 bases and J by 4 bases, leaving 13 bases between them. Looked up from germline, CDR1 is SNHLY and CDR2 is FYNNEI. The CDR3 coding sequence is TGTGCCAGCACCGGGTGGCCCGGCTATGGCTACACCTTC. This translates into CASTGWPGYGYTF.

In nucleotides, the CDR3 is TGTGCCAGCAGCTATGTTAGCGGGAGGGCCTCTAACCACTACGAGCAGTACTTC. This sequence encodes CASSYVSGRASNHYEQYF. J is TRBJ2-7 and V is TRBV7-2; 11 nucleotides align to TRBD2. The germline gives CDR1 SGHTA, CDR2 FQGNSA. Trimming removed 4 bases from V and 3 bases from J; junction bases left unmatched: 14. This CDR3 has 18 amino acids.

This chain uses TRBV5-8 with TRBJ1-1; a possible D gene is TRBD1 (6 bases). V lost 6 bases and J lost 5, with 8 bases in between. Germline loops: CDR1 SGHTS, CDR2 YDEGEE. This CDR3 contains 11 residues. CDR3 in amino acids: CASTRGTEAFF. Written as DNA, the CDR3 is TGTGCCAGCACCAGGGGTACTGAAGCTTTCTTT.

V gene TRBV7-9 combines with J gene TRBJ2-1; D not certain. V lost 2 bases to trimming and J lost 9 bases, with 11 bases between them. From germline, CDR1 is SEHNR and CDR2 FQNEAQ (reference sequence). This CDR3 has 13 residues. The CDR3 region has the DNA TGTGCCAGCAGCTTACCCTCCGCCGGTGAGCAGTTCTTC. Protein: CASSLPSAGEQFF.

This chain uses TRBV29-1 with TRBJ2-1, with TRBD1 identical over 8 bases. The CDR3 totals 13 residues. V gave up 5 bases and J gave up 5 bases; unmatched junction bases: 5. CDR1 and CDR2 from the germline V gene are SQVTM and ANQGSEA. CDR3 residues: CSVFGTGNNEQFF. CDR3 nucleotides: TGCAGCGTTTTCGGGACAGGTAACAATGAGCAGTTCTTC.

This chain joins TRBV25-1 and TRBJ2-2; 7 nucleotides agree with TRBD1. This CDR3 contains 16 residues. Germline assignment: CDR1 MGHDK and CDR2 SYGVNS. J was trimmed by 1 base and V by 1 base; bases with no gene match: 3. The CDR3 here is CASSEWDSLNTGELFF. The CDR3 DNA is TGTGCCAGCAGTGAATGGGACAGCCTGAACACCGGGGAGCTGTTTTTT. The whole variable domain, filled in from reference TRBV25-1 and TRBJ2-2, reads EADIYQTPRYLVIGTGKKITLECSQTMGHDKMYWYQQDPGMELHLIHYSYGVNSTEKGDLSSESTVSRIRTEHFPLTLESARPSHTSQYLCASSEWDSLNTGELFFGEGSRLTVL.

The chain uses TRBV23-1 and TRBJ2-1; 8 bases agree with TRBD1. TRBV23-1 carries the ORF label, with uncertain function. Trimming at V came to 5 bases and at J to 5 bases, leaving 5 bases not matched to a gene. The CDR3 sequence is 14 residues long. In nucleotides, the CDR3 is TGCGCCAGCAGTACACAGGGGGGCCACAATGAGCAGTTCTTC. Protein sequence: CASSTQGGHNEQFF.

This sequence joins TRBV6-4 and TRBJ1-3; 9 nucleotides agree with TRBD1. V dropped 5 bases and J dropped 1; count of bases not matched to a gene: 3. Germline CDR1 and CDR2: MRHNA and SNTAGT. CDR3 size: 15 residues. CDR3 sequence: CASSLDRGSGNTIYF. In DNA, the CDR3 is TGTGCCAGCAGTTTAGACAGGGGGTCTGGAAACACCATATATTTT.

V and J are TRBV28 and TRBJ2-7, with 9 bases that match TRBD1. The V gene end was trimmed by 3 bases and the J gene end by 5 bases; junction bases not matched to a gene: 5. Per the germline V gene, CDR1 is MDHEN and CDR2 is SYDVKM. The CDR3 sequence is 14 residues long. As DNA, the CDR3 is TGTGCCAGCAGTTTGTTGGGACAGGGTAACGAGCAGTACTTC. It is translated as CASSLLGQGNEQYF.

As DNA, the CDR3 is TGTGCCAGCAGCTTGGGAGTGACGTACGAGCAGTACTTC. Translated: CASSLGVTYEQYF. The V gene is TRBV7-9, the J gene TRBJ2-7, with a possible D match to TRBD2 (5 bases). The ends were cut back, 3 bases at V and 4 bases at J, with 10 bases in the middle. CDR3 length: 13 residues. In germline, CDR1 is SEHNR, CDR2 FQNEAQ (reference sequence). Drawing the rest from reference TRBV7-9 and TRBJ2-7, the complete variable domain is DTGVSQNPRHKITKRGQNVTFRCDPISEHNRLYWYRQTLGQGPEFLTYFQNEAQLEKSRLLSDRFSAERPKGSFSTLEIQRTEQGDSAMYLCASSLGVTYEQYFGPGTRLTVT.

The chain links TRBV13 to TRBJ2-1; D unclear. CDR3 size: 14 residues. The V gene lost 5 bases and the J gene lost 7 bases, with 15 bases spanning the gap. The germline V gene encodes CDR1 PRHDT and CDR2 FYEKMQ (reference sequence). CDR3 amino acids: CASSTDSPGNEQFF. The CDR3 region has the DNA TGTGCCAGCAGCACCGACTCCCCCGGGAATGAGCAGTTCTTC.

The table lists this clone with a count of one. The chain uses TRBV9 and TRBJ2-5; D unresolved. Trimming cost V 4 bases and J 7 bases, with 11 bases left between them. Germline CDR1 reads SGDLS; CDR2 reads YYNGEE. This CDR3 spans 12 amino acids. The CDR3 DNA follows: TGTGCCAGCAGCCCCAGTGATGGGACCCAGTACTTC. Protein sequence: CASSPSDGTQYF.

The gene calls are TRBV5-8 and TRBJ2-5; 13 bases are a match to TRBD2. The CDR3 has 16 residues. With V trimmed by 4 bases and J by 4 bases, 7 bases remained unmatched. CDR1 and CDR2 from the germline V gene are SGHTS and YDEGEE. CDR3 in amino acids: CASSLGLAGRGETQYF. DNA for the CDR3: TGTGCCAGCAGCCTGGGACTAGCGGGGAGGGGAGAGACCCAGTACTTC.

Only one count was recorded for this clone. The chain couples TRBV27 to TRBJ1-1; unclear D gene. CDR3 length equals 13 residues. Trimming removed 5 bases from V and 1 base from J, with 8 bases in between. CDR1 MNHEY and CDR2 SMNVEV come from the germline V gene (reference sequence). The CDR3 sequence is CASSAGRNTEAFF. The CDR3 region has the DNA TGTGCCAGCAGTGCCGGGAGGAACACTGAAGCTTTCTTT.